The TCR beta chain under discussion was sequenced for a study of CD8+ T cells in alopecia areata. The study's findings and limits: Scalp specimens additionally yield sequences from normal skin's resident alphabeta T cells. Numerous expanded lesional clones remained in scalp and blood during tofacitinib.

The treatment was: oral pan-JAK inhibitor, 5-10 mg twice daily. Those with alopecia areata gave lesional scalp punch biopsies and peripheral blood. Comments on this clone: The antigen remains undetermined.

cDNA reverse transcribed from extracted RNA served as the sequencing template. Here immunoSEQ multiplex PCR was the method, and the copy in TCRdb shows in-frame clones only, minus some. The sample yields 150,000 to 200,000 clones, approximately 62% seen once. Looked up from germline, CDR1 is SGHAT and CDR2 is FQNNGV. V lost 5 bases, J lost 6 bases, and 12 bases stayed unmatched. The CDR3 extends over 15 amino acids. The source of this sequence is a human donor with alopecia areata. The rearrangement joins TRBV11-2 to TRBJ2-7; 8 bases agree with TRBD1. The source was CD4+ T cells sorted from blood, collected at week 24, from a patient treated with tofacitinib. DNA of the CDR3: TGTGCCAGCAGCCGCTCCAGGGGGCGCGTTTCCGAGCAGTACTTC. It yields the protein CASSRSRGRVSEQYF.